This is a list of T cell receptor beta chains from one sample in a study of shared T cell receptors in the human thymus. Profiling relied on immunoSEQ multiplex PCR, and the TCRdb table lists in-frame clones only, not all of them. The table has about 730,000 clones, 75% to 90% seen once. The same specimen was also included in a second study, on human thymus T cells.

Specimen: thymocytes. All receptors come from a girl under three years old with a congenital heart defect. Both conserved end residues are part of each CDR3. D genes are given only for firm matches. Size values are once, few and many counts, or a class for expanded clones, and some rows have none.

. | 17 | TRBJ1-6 | TRBV10-3 | . | CAISAGMRGPLSSPLHF | TGTGCCATCAGTGCAGGCATGCGGGGGCCCCTTAGTTCACCCCTCCACTTT
. | 17 | TRBJ1-5 | TRBV5-1 | TRBD1 | CASSWGPGTVGNQPQHF | TGCGCCAGCAGCTGGGGACCTGGGACAGTGGGAAATCAGCCCCAGCATTTT
. | 13 | TRBJ2-7 | TRBV2 | . | CANKLDYPSEQYF | TGTGCCAACAAGTTGGACTACCCAAGCGAGCAGTACTTC
few | 13 | TRBJ1-5 | TRBV4-1 | . | CASSQERSQPQHF | TGCGCCAGCAGCCAAGAGAGGAGCCAGCCCCAGCATTTT
. | 18 | TRBJ1-2 | TRBV7-2 | TRBD1 | CASSSSGTGGSYYYGYTF | TGTGCCAGCAGCTCATCCGGGACAGGGGGCTCCTACTACTATGGCTACACCTTC
once | 15 | TRBJ2-1 | TRBV5-1 | TRBD2 | CASSSSGGPYNEQFF | TGCGCCAGCAGCTCTAGCGGGGGGCCGTACAATGAGCAGTTCTTC
. | 15 | TRBJ2-3 | TRBV2 | TRBD2 | CASNPLRLATDTQYF | TGTGCCAGCAACCCGCTGAGACTAGCAACAGATACGCAGTATTTT
. | 18 | TRBJ2-1 | TRBV4-1 | . | CASSQVGHRKKGYNEQFF | TGCGCCAGCAGCCAAGTGGGGCACAGGAAAAAGGGGTACAATGAGCAGTTCTTC
. | 14 | TRBJ1-5 | TRBV11-2 | . | CASSLYAPNQPQHF | TGTGCCAGCAGCTTATACGCGCCCAATCAGCCCCAGCATTTT
once | 18 | TRBJ2-2 | TRBV25-1 | . | CASSEKSSSRVRVGELFF | TGTGCCAGCAGTGAAAAAAGTAGTAGCAGGGTCAGGGTCGGGGAGCTGTTTTTT
. | 14 | TRBJ1-2 | TRBV6-5 | TRBD1 | CASSQPGQGYGYTF | TGTGCCAGCAGTCAACCGGGACAGGGCTATGGCTACACCTTC
. | 15 | TRBJ2-5 | TRBV4-1 | TRBD2 | CASSQAKRGQETQYF | TGCGCCAGCAGCCAAGCCAAGCGGGGACAAGAGACCCAGTACTTC
. | 17 | TRBJ1-5 | TRBV27 | TRBD1 | CASSLRGTGGRNQPQHF | TGTGCCAGCAGTTTGCGCGGGACAGGGGGCCGCAATCAGCCCCAGCATTTT
. | 15 | TRBJ1-2 | TRBV11-2 | . | CASSLVGPIIYGYTF | TGTGCCAGCAGCTTAGTGGGCCCCATCATCTATGGCTACACCTTC
. | 14 | TRBJ1-6 | TRBV9 | . | CASSAAPRGSPLHF | TGTGCCAGCAGCGCAGCGCCCCGGGGTTCACCCCTCCACTTT
. | 12 | TRBJ2-3 | TRBV10-1 | . | CASSPSPHTQYF | TGCGCCAGCAGCCCTAGCCCCCATACGCAGTATTTT
. | 13 | TRBJ2-1 | TRBV15 | . | CATSRLLRGPRFF | TGTGCCACCAGCAGACTACTCCGGGGTCCTCGGTTCTTC
. | 17 | TRBJ2-3 | TRBV23-1 | TRBD2 | CASSHGLAGGYTDTQYF | TGCGCCAGCAGTCACGGACTAGCGGGGGGCTACACAGATACGCAGTATTTT
once | 15 | TRBJ2-2 | TRBV18 | . | CASSPPKGGTGELFF | TGTGCCAGCTCACCACCGAAAGGGGGTACCGGGGAGCTGTTTTTT
once | 16 | TRBJ1-1 | TRBV7-9 | . | CASSPKLRARNTEAFF | TGTGCCAGCAGCCCAAAGTTGAGGGCTAGGAACACTGAAGCTTTCTTT
few | 15 | TRBJ2-3 | TRBV28 | . | CASDPSGGYTDTQYF | TGTGCCAGCGATCCCAGTGGGGGCTACACAGATACGCAGTATTTT
once | 18 | TRBJ2-1 | TRBV28 | TRBD1 | CASSFGMTGTGRYNEQFF | TGTGCCAGCAGTTTTGGGATGACCGGGACAGGGAGATACAATGAGCAGTTCTTC
. | 14 | TRBJ1-1 | TRBV6-1 | . | CASSVGARNTEAFF | TGTGCCAGCAGTGTCGGAGCTCGGAACACTGAAGCTTTCTTC
few | 17 | TRBJ2-3 | TRBV12-5 | TRBD1 | CASGLFRQGRWTDTQYF | TGTGCTAGTGGTTTGTTCCGACAGGGGAGGTGGACAGATACGCAGTATTTT
. | 14 | TRBJ2-1 | TRBV4-3 | . | CASSQEGGYNEQFF | TGCGCCAGCAGCCAAGAGGGGGGCTACAATGAGCAGTTCTTC
. | 17 | TRBJ1-2 | TRBV5-6 | TRBD1 | CASSLDRGQGPITGYTF | TGTGCCAGCAGCTTGGACCGGGGACAGGGCCCTATTACCGGCTACACCTTC
. | 13 | TRBJ2-7 | TRBV28 | . | CASAGGWGYEQYF | TGTGCCAGCGCTGGGGGGTGGGGGTACGAGCAGTACTTC
. | 13 | TRBJ1-2 | TRBV6-5 | . | CASRTGGDYGYTF | TGTGCCAGCAGAACGGGGGGAGACTATGGCTACACCTTC
. | 17 | TRBJ2-5 | TRBV30 | TRBD1 | CAWAVTRGTGVVETQYF | TGTGCCTGGGCCGTGACCCGCGGGACAGGGGTTGTGGAGACCCAGTACTTC
. | 11 | TRBJ2-3 | TRBV4-1 | . | CASSGLNTQYF | TGCGCCAGCAGCGGACTAAATACGCAGTATTTT
. | 14 | TRBJ2-7 | TRBV21-1 | . | CAAALYRWAYEQYF | TGTGCCGCCGCACTCTACAGGTGGGCCTACGAGCAGTACTTC
once | 15 | TRBJ1-2 | TRBV29-1 | TRBD1 | CSVPTPGQINYGYTF | TGCAGCGTTCCTACCCCGGGACAGATAAACTATGGCTACACCTTC
. | 17 | TRBJ2-1 | TRBV5-1 | TRBD1 | CASSLGNRDSNICEQFF | TGCGCCAGCAGCTTGGGAAACCGGGACAGTAATATCTGTGAGCAGTTCTTC
. | 17 | TRBJ2-3 | TRBV5-1 | TRBD1 | CASSWFFGTGSRNTQYF | TGCGCCAGCAGCTGGTTTTTTGGGACAGGGAGTAGAAATACGCAGTATTTT
. | 16 | TRBJ2-7 | TRBV11-2 | TRBD1 | CASSLNAGGSIYEQYF | TGTGCCAGCAGCCTTAATGCAGGGGGCAGCATCTACGAGCAGTACTTC
. | 16 | TRBJ2-3 | TRBV5-1 | . | CASSPYLDSSTDTQYF | TGCGCCAGCAGCCCGTACTTGGACTCCAGCACAGATACGCAGTATTTT
. | 18 | TRBJ1-1 | TRBV18 | TRBD1 | CASSPGRRGGQGNTEAFF | TGTGCCAGCTCACCAGGTCGGCGCGGGGGACAGGGGAACACTGAAGCTTTCTTT
once | 14 | TRBJ1-2 | TRBV10-1 | . | CASSESRQNYGYTF | TGCGCCAGCAGTGAGTCGAGGCAGAACTATGGCTACACCTTC
. | 15 | TRBJ2-1 | TRBV9 | . | CASSHPTGHCNEQFF | TGTGCCAGCAGCCACCCGACAGGTCACTGCAATGAGCAGTTCTTC
. | 14 | TRBJ2-5 | TRBV11-2 | TRBD2 | CASSLGWGGVAQYF | TGTGCCAGCAGCTTGGGTTGGGGAGGGGTAGCCCAGTACTTC
. | 13 | TRBJ1-1 | TRBV5-5 | . | CASSHDSNTEAFF | TGTGCCAGCAGCCACGACAGCAACACTGAAGCTTTCTTT
. | 17 | TRBJ2-2 | TRBV5-4 | . | CASSFKQGTPNTGELFF | TGTGCCAGCAGCTTTAAACAGGGAACACCGAACACCGGGGAGCTGTTTTTT
. | 12 | TRBJ2-2 | TRBV28 | . | CASSFRPGELFF | TGTGCCAGCAGCTTCAGGCCCGGGGAGCTGTTTTTT
. | 15 | TRBJ2-7 | TRBV9 | . | CASSVGQGFVYEQYF | TGTGCCAGCAGCGTAGGGCAGGGTTTCGTCTACGAGCAGTACTTC
. | 15 | TRBJ2-2 | TRBV9 | TRBD1 | CASSDRGSDTGELFF | TGTGCCAGCAGCGACAGGGGGTCGGACACCGGGGAGCTGTTTTTT
once | 17 | TRBJ1-1 | TRBV14 | . | CASSQVAAGLMNTEAFF | TGTGCCAGCAGCCAAGTGGCGGCGGGACTGATGAACACTGAAGCTTTCTTT
. | 17 | TRBJ2-5 | TRBV10-2 | . | CASSDRLTKMLQETQYF | TGCGCCAGCAGTGACAGACTAACGAAAATGCTCCAAGAGACCCAGTACTTC
. | 15 | TRBJ2-1 | TRBV9 | TRBD1 | CASGHSIRTGNEQFF | TGTGCCAGCGGACATTCAATACGGACAGGCAATGAGCAGTTCTTC
. | 18 | TRBJ2-3 | TRBV5-6 | TRBD2 | CASSYRTSGGRSTDTQYF | TGTGCCAGCAGCTATCGGACTAGCGGGGGGCGGAGCACAGATACGCAGTATTTT
. | 17 | TRBJ1-2 | TRBV28 | TRBD1 | CASSLFRIGDREYGYTF | TGTGCCAGCAGTTTATTTCGGATCGGCGACAGGGAATATGGCTACACCTTC
. | 16 | TRBJ1-4 | TRBV5-1 | TRBD1 | CASSPTWDRGDEKLFF | TGCGCCAGCAGCCCGACCTGGGACAGGGGAGATGAAAAACTGTTTTTT
. | 16 | TRBJ1-2 | TRBV6-1 | TRBD1 | CASSEAARGRVYGYTF | TGTGCCAGCAGTGAAGCGGCCAGGGGGCGAGTTTATGGCTACACCTTC
. | 15 | TRBJ1-2 | TRBV7-8 | TRBD1 | CASSITGGAYYGYTF | TGTGCCAGCAGCATCACAGGGGGCGCGTACTATGGCTACACCTTC